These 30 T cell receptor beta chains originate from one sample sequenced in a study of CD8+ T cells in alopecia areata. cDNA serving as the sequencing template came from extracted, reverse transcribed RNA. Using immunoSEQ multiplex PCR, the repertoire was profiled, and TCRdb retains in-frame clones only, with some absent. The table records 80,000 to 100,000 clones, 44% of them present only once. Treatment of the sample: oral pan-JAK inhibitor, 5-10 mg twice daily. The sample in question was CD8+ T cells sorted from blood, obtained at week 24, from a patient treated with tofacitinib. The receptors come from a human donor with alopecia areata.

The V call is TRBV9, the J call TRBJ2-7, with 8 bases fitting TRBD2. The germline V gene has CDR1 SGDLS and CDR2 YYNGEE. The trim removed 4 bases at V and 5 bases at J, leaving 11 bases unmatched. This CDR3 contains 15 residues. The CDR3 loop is CASSRTLAGSHEQYF. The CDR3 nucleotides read TGTGCCAGCAGCCGAACTTTAGCGGGAAGCCACGAGCAGTACTTC.

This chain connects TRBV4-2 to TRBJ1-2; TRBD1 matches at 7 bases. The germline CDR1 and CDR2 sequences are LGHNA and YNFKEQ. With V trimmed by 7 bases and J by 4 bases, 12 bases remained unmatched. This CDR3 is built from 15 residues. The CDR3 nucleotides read TGTGCCAGCACCCTATCGGGGACAGTTAGCTATGGCTACACCTTC. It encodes CASTLSGTVSYGYTF.

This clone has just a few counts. Here the CDR3 reads CASSIVGYEAFF. Written as DNA, the CDR3 is TGTGCCAGTAGTATAGTGGGTTACGAAGCTTTCTTT. The rearrangement joins TRBV19 to TRBJ1-1; no clear D. CDR3 length: 12 residues. Germline CDR1 is LNHDA and CDR2 is SQIVND (reference sequence). Trimming cost V 1 base and J 8 bases, with 8 bases left between them.

The DNA for the CDR3 is TGTGCCAGCAGCCAGCTCAGTTCGGTTGAGGGCGAGCAGTACTTC. This sequence encodes CASSQLSSVEGEQYF. V gene TRBV7-9 combines with J gene TRBJ2-7; perhaps TRBD2 as D (5 bases). The CDR3 length is 15 residues. V was trimmed by 5 bases and J by 6 bases, leaving 20 bases between them. Germline V gene lookup returns CDR1 SEHNR and CDR2 FQNEAQ (reference sequence).

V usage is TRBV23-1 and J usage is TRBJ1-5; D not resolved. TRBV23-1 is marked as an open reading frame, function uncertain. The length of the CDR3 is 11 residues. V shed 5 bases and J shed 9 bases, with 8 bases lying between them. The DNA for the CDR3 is TGCGCCAGCAGTATTGGCCGGCCCCAGCATTTT. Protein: CASSIGRPQHF.

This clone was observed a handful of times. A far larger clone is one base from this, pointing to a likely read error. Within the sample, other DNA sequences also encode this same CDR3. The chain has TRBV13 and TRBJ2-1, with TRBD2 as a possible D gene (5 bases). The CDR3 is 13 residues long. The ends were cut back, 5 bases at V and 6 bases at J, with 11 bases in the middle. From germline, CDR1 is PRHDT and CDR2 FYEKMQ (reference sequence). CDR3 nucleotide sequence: TGTGCCAGCAGCCAAGAGGGTTCCAATGAGCAGTTCTTC. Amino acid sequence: CASSQEGSNEQFF.

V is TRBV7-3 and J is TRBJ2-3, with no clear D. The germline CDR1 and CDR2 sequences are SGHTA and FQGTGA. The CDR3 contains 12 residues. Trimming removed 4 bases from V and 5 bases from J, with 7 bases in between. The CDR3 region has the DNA TGTGCCAGCAGCTGGCTAGGAGATACGCAGTATTTT. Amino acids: CASSWLGDTQYF. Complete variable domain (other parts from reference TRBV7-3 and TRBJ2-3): GAGVSQTPSNKVTEKGKYVELRCDPISGHTALYWYRQSLGQGPEFLIYFQGTGAADDSGLPNDRFFAVRPEGSVSTLKIQRTERGDSAVYLCASSWLGDTQYFGPGTRLTVL.

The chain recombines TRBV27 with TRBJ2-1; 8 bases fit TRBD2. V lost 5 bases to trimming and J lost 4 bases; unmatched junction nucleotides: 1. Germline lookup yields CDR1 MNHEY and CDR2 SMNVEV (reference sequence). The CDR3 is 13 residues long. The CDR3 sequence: CASSQRGYNEQFF. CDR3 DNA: TGTGCCAGCAGTCAGCGGGGGTACAATGAGCAGTTCTTC.

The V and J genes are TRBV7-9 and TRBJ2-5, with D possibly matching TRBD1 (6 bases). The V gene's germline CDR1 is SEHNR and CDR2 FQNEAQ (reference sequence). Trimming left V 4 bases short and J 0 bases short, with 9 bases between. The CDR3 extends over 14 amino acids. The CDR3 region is CASSSGQHQETQYF. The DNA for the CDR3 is TGTGCCAGCAGCTCGGGACAACACCAAGAGACCCAGTACTTC.

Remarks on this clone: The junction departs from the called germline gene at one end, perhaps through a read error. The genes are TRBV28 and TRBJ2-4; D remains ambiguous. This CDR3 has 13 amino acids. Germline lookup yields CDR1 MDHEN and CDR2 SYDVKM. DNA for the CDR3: TGTGCCAGCAGCCGTCGTGGCGGACCCTACTCAAACTTC. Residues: CASSRRGGPYSNF.

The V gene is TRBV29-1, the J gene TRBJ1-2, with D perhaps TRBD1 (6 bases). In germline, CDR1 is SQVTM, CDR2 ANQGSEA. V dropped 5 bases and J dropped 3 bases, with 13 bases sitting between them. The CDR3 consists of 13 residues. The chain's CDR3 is CSVPRGTHYGYTF. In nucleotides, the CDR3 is TGCAGCGTTCCGAGGGGGACCCACTATGGCTACACCTTC.

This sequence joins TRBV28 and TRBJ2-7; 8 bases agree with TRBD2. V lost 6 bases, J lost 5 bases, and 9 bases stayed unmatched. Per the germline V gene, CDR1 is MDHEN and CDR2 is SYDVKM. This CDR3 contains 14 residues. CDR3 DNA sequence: TGTGCCAGCAGCACCGGGACTAGATCCCACGAGCAGTACTTC. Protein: CASSTGTRSHEQYF. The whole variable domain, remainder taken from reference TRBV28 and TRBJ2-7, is DVKVTQSSRYLVKRTGEKVFLECVQDMDHENMFWYRQDPGLGLRLIYFSYDVKMKEKGDIPEGYSVSREKKERFSLILESASTNQTSMYLCASSTGTRSHEQYFGPGTRLTVT.

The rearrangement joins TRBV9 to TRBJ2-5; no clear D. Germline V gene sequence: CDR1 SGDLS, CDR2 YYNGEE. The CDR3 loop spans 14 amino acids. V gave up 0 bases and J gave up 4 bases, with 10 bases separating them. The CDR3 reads CASSVGLAPETQYF. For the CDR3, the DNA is TGTGCCAGCAGCGTAGGTTTGGCCCCAGAGACCCAGTACTTC.

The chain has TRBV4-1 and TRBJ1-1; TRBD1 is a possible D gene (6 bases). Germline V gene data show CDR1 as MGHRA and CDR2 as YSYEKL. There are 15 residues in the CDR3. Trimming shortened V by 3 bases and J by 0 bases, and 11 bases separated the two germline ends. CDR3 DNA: TGCGCCAGCAGCCATCAAGCAGGGGTGAACACTGAAGCTTTCTTT. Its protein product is CASSHQAGVNTEAFF.

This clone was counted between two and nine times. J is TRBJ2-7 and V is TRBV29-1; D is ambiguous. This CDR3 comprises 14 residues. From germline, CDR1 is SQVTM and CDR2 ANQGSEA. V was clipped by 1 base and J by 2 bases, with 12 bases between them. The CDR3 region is CSVEVDRNPYEQYF. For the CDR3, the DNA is TGCAGCGTTGAAGTGGATCGTAATCCCTACGAGCAGTACTTC.

The CDR3 nucleotides are TGCGCCAGCAGCTTGGCCGGCAGGGGAGGGACTGAAGCTTTCTTT. Its protein is CASSLAGRGGTEAFF. The V and J genes are TRBV5-1 and TRBJ1-1; D may be TRBD1 (6 bases). Germline V gives CDR1 SGHRS, CDR2 YFSETQ. Between the trimmed V and J ends, which lost 0 bases and 5 bases, there was a span of 14 bases. This CDR3 is built from 15 residues.

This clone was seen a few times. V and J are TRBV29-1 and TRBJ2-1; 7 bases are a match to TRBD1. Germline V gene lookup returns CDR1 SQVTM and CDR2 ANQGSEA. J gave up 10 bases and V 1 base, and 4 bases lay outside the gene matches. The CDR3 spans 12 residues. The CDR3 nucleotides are TGCAGCGTTGAAGCGGTCAGGGGGGAGCAGTTCTTC. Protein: CSVEAVRGEQFF.

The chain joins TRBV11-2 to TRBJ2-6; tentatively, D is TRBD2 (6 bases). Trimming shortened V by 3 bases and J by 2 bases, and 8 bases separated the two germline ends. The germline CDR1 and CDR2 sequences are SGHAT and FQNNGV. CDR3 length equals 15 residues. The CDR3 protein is CASSLGGAGANVLTF. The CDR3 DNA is TGTGCCAGCAGCTTGGGGGGAGCTGGGGCCAACGTCCTGACTTTC.

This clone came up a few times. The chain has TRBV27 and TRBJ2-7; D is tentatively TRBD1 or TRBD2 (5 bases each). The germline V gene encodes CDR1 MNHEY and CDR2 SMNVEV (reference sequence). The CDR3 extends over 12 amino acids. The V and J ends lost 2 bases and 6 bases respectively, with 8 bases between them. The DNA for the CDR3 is TGTGCCAGCAGTTTAAGGGGACGCGAGCAGTACTTC. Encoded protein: CASSLRGREQYF.

CDR3 coding DNA: TGTGCCAGCAGTCCCCTCCCTCCTCTTGAGGCCCAGTACTTC. Translation: CASSPLPPLEAQYF. This chain links TRBV27 with TRBJ2-5; D not certain. The germline CDR1 and CDR2 sequences are MNHEY and SMNVEV (reference sequence). V lost 5 bases to trimming and J lost 9 bases, with 19 bases between them. The CDR3 is 14 amino acids.

The CDR3 loop is CASSMWEGDPGELFF. Here the CDR3 DNA reads TGTGCCAGTAGTATGTGGGAGGGGGACCCCGGGGAGCTGTTTTTT. The chain links TRBV19 to TRBJ2-2, with a tentative D call TRBD2 (7 bases). The V gene's germline CDR1 is LNHDA and CDR2 SQIVND (reference sequence). CDR3 size: 15 residues. Trimming cost V 3 bases and J 6 bases, with 14 bases left between them. The whole variable domain, remainder taken from reference TRBV19 and TRBJ2-2, is DGGITQSPKYLFRKEGQNVTLSCEQNLNHDAMYWYRQDPGQGLRLIYYSQIVNDFQKGDIAEGYSVSREKKESFPLTVTSAQKNPTAFYLCASSMWEGDPGELFFGEGSRLTVL.

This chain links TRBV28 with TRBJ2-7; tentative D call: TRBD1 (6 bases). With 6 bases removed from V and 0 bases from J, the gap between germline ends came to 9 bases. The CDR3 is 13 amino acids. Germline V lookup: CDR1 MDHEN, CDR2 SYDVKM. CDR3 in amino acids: CASSQDSSYEQYF. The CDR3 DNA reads TGTGCCAGCAGCCAGGACAGCTCCTACGAGCAGTACTTC.

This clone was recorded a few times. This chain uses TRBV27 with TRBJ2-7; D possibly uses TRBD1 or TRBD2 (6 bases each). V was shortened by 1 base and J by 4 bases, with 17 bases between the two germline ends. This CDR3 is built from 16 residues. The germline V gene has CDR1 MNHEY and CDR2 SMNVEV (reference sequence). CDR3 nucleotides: TGTGCCAGCAGTTTATACGGATCTAGGGGGGTTTACGAGCAGTACTTC. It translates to CASSLYGSRGVYEQYF.

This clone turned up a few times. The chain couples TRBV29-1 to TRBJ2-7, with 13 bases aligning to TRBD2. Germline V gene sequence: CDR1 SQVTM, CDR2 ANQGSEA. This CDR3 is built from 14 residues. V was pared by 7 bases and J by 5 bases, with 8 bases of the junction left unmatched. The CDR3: CSASTSGRSDEQYF. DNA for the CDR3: TGCAGCGCCTCGACTAGCGGGAGGAGCGACGAGCAGTACTTC.

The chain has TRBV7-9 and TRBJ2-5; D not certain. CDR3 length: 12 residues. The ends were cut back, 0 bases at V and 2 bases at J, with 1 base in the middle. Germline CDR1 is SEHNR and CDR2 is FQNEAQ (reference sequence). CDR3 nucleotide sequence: TGTGCCAGCAGCTTAGCTCAAGAGACCCAGTACTTC. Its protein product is CASSLAQETQYF.

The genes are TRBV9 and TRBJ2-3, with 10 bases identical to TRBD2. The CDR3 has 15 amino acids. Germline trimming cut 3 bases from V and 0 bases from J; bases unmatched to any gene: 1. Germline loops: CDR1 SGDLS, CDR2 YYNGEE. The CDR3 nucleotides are TGTGCCAGCAGCGCTAGCGGGAGAAGCACAGATACGCAGTATTTT. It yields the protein CASSASGRSTDTQYF.

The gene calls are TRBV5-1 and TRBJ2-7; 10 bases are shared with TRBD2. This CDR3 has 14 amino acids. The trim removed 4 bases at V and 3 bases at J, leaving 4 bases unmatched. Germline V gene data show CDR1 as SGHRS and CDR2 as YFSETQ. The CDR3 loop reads CASSVTSGFYEQYF. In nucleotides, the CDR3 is TGCGCCAGCAGCGTGACTAGCGGGTTCTACGAGCAGTACTTC. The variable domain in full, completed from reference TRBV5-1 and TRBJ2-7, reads KAGVTQTPRYLIKTRGQQVTLSCSPISGHRSVSWYQQTPGQGLQFLFEYFSETQRNKGNFPGRFSGRQFSNSRSEMNVSTLELGDSALYLCASSVTSGFYEQYFGPGTRLTVT.

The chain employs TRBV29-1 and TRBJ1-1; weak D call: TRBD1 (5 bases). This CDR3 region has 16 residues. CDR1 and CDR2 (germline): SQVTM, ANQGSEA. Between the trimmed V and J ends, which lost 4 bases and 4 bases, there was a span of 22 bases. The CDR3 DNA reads TGCAGCGTTGGACCTTTTGGGCGACGGGGGAGCACTGAAGCTTTCTTT. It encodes CSVGPFGRRGSTEAFF.

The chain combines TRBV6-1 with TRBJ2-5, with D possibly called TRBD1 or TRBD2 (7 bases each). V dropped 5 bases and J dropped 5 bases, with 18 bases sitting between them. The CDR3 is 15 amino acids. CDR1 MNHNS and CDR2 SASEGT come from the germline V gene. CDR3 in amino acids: CASSKGGTDVETQYF. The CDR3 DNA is TGTGCCAGCAGTAAGGGAGGGACAGATGTGGAGACCCAGTACTTC.

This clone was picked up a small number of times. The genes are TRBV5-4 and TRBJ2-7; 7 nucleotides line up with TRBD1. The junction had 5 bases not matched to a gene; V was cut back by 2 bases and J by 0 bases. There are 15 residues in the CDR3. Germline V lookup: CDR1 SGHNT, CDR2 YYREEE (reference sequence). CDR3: CASSFQWDSSYEQYF. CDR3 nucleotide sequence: TGTGCCAGCAGCTTCCAGTGGGACAGCTCCTACGAGCAGTACTTC.